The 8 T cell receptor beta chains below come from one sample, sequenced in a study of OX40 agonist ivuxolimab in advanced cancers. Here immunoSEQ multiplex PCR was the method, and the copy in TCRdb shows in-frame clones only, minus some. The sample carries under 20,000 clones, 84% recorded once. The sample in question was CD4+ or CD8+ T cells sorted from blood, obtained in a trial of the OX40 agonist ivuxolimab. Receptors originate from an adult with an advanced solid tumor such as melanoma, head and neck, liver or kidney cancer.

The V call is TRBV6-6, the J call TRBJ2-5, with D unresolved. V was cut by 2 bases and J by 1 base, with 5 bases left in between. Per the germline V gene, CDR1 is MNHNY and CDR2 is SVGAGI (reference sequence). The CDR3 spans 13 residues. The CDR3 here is CASSYHTQETQYF. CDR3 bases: TGTGCCAGCAGTTACCACACCCAAGAGACCCAGTACTTC.

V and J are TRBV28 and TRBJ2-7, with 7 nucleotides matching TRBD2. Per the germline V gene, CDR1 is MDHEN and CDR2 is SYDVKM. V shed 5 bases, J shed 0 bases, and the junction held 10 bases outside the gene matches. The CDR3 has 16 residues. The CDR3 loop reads CASSPSTSASSYEQYF. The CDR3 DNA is TGTGCCAGCAGTCCCTCCACTAGCGCTAGCTCCTACGAGCAGTACTTC.

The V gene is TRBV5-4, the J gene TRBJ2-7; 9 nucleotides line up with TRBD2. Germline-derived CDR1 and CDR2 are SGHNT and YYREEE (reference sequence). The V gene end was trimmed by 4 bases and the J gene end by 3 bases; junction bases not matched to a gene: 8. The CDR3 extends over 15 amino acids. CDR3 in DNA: TGTGCCAGCAGCCCTGGCGGGAGGGCTGGCTACGAGCAGTACTTC. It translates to CASSPGGRAGYEQYF.

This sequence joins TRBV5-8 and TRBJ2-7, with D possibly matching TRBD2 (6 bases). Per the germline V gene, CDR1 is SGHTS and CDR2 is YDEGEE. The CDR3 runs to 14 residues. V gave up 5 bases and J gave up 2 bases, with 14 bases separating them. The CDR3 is CASRSRRGAYEQYF. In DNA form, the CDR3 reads TGTGCCAGCAGGTCTCGGCGGGGAGCCTACGAGCAGTACTTC.

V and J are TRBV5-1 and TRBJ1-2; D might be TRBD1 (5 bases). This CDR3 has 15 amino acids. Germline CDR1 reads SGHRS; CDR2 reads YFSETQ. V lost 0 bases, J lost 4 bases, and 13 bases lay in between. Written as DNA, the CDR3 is TGCGCCAGCAGCTTGGGGCACCAAGGGGCCTATGGCTACACCTTC. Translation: CASSLGHQGAYGYTF.

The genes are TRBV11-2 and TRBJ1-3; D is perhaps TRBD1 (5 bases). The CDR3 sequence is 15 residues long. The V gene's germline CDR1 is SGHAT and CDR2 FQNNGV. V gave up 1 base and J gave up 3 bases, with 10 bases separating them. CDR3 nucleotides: TGTGCCAGCAGCTTAGGGGGGACTGGTGGAAACACCATATATTTT. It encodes CASSLGGTGGNTIYF.

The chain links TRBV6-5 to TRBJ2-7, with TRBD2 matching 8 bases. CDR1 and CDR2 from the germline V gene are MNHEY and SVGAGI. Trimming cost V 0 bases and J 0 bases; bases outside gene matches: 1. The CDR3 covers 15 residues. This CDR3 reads CASSYSRGASYEQYF. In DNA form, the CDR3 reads TGTGCCAGCAGTTACTCGCGGGGGGCCTCCTACGAGCAGTACTTC.

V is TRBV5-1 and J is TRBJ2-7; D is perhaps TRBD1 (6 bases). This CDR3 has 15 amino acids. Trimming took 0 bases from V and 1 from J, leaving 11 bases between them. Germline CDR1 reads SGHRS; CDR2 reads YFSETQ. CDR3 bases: TGCGCCAGCAGCTTGGGGACAGACAGTTCCTACGAGCAGTACTTC. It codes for CASSLGTDSSYEQYF.